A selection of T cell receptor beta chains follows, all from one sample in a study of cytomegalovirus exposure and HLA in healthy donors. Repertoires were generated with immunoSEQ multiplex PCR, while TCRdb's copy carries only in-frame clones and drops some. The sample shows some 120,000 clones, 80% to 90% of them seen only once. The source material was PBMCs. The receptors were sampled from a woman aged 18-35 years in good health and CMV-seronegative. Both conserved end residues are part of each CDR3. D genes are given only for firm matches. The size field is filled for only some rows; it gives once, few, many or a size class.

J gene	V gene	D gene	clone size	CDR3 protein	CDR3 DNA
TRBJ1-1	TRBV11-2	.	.	CASSLGRGTEAFF	TGTGCCAGCAGCTTAGGACGGGGTACTGAAGCTTTCTTT
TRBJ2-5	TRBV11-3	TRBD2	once	CASSTSGSVEETQYF	TGTGCCAGCAGTACTAGCGGGAGCGTAGAAGAGACCCAGTACTTC
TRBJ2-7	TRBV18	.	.	CASSQTPKGYEQYF	TGTGCCAGCTCTCAGACTCCTAAAGGCTACGAGCAGTACTTC
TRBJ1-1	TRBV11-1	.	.	CASSLVVSNTEAFF	TGTGCCAGCAGCTTAGTAGTTTCGAACACTGAAGCTTTCTTT
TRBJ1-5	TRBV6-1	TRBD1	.	CASSVRGQGARQPQHF	TGTGCCAGCAGTGTACGGGGACAGGGGGCAAGACAGCCCCAGCATTTT
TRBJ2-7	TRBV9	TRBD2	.	CASSVGASGHSTSYEQYF	TGTGCCAGCAGCGTAGGGGCTAGCGGGCACAGTACCTCCTACGAGCAGTACTTC
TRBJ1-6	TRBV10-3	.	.	CAISRGLDSPLHF	TGTGCCATCAGTAGGGGCCTGGATTCACCCCTCCACTTT
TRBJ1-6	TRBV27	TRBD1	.	CASSLAGQGFNSPLHF	TGTGCCAGCAGTTTAGCCGGACAGGGGTTTAATTCACCCCTCCACTTT
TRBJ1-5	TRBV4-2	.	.	CASSQDLGGYQPQHF	TGTGCCAGCAGCCAAGATCTGGGGGGTTATCAGCCCCAGCATTTT
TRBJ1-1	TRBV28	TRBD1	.	CASSPHGQANTEAFF	TGTGCCAGCAGTCCACACGGACAGGCAAACACTGAAGCTTTCTTT
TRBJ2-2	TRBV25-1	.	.	CASSARGAFTGELFF	TGTGCCAGCAGTGCCCGGGGGGCGTTCACCGGGGAGCTGTTTTTT
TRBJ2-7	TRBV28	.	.	CASRATIYEQYF	TGTGCCAGCAGAGCAACCATCTACGAGCAGTACTTC
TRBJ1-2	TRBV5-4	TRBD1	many	CASSPDRGQGGYTF	TGTGCCAGCAGCCCCGACAGGGGGCAGGGTGGCTACACCTTC
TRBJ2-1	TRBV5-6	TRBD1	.	CASSLTGGTYNEQFF	TGTGCCAGCAGCTTGACAGGGGGCACCTACAATGAGCAGTTCTTC
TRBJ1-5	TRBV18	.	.	CASRAGTNSNQPQHF	TGTGCCAGCCGAGCCGGGACAAATAGCAATCAGCCCCAGCATTTT
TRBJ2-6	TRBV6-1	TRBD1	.	CASSGQGVEYGANVLTF	TGTGCCAGCAGTGGACAGGGGGTCGAATATGGGGCCAACGTCCTGACTTTC